Below, 20 T cell receptor beta chains from the same sample are listed, as sequenced in a study of CD8 T cells in ankylosing spondylitis. TCRdb reanalysed the 5' RACE reads using MiXCR and keeps one entry per CDR3 protein. The sample yields a few hundred thousand distinct CDR3 sequences, roughly a quarter seen once. Sequenced sample: blood, either unsorted or a sorted T cell fraction (not recorded which). The origin of the receptors is a male donor with ankylosing spondylitis or in good health (not recorded which).

This clonotype was detected a few times. V gene TRBV29-1 combines with J gene TRBJ1-1, with 8 bases identical to TRBD1. With 7 bases clipped from V and 3 bases from J, the junction kept 4 bases outside the gene matches. Germline V gives CDR1 SQVTM, CDR2 ANQGSEA. This CDR3 comprises 12 residues. CDR3 protein: CSGGQGHTEAFF. CDR3 nucleotide sequence: TGCAGCGGAGGACAGGGTCACACTGAAGCTTTCTTT.

This clonotype was seen many times. The chain uses TRBV29-1 and TRBJ2-1; D might be TRBD2 (6 bases). The V gene's germline CDR1 is SQVTM and CDR2 ANQGSEA. Trimming removed 3 bases at V and 4 bases at J, with 13 bases between. The CDR3 loop spans 14 amino acids. CDR3 coding DNA: TGCAGCGTTGAGATCCGGAGGGGATACAATGAGCAGTTCTTC. It specifies CSVEIRRGYNEQFF.

This clonotype showed up many times. This chain links TRBV20-1 with TRBJ2-1; D possibly corresponds to TRBD2 (7 bases). The CDR3 totals 13 residues. CDR1 is DFQATT, CDR2 SNEGSKA, per germline (reference sequence). V lost 6 bases to trimming and J lost 5 bases, with 14 bases between them. The CDR3 protein is CSAGGAGDNEQFF. CDR3 DNA sequence: TGCAGTGCGGGGGGGGCGGGGGACAATGAGCAGTTCTTC.

This clonotype showed up many times. The chain recombines TRBV11-2 with TRBJ1-2, with 7 bases fitting TRBD1. The CDR3 totals 18 residues. CDR1 and CDR2 (germline): SGHAT, FQNNGV. The V and J ends lost 5 bases and 0 bases, in that order; junction bases with no gene match: 15. The CDR3 reads CASSLLMGGGITNYGYTF. DNA of the CDR3: TGTGCCAGCAGCCTCCTCATGGGAGGGGGCATTACTAACTATGGCTACACCTTC.

This sequence joins TRBV9 and TRBJ2-7, with TRBD1 matching 7 bases. J was trimmed by 3 bases and V by 5 bases; bases with no gene match: 8. The CDR3 is 14 amino acids. The V gene's germline CDR1 is SGDLS and CDR2 YYNGEE. The CDR3: CASRGSRQGYEQYF. As DNA, the CDR3 is TGTGCCAGCAGGGGATCAAGACAGGGCTACGAGCAGTACTTC.

The V call is TRBV29-1, the J call TRBJ1-1; D call uncertain. V shed 3 bases and J shed 8 bases, with 10 bases lying between them. Germline V lookup: CDR1 SQVTM, CDR2 ANQGSEA. This CDR3 has 11 residues. The CDR3: CSVEVPREAFF. CDR3 DNA: TGCAGCGTTGAGGTCCCACGCGAAGCTTTCTTT.

The V gene is TRBV30, the J gene TRBJ2-7, with D possibly called TRBD1 or TRBD2 (5 bases each). Deletions cut 3 bases from V and 0 bases from J, with 12 bases between. Germline lookup yields CDR1 GTSNPN and CDR2 SVGIG (reference sequence). This CDR3 is 14 amino acids long. CDR3 sequence (DNA): TGTGCCTGGAGCGGGACCTACAGCTCCTACGAGCAGTACTTC. It encodes CAWSGTYSSYEQYF.

This rearrangement joins TRBV29-1 to TRBJ2-7; D tentatively fits TRBD1 or TRBD2 (5 bases each). The CDR3 is 13 residues long. Trimming left V 3 bases short and J 2 bases short, with 11 bases between. Germline V gives CDR1 SQVTM, CDR2 ANQGSEA. The CDR3 loop reads CSVENGDAYEQYF. The CDR3 coding sequence is TGCAGCGTTGAGAATGGGGACGCCTACGAGCAGTACTTC.

This clonotype was seen many times. The CDR3 sequence: CASSYSIVRTAEETQYF. CDR3 nucleotides: TGTGCCAGCAGTTACTCGATTGTTAGGACAGCAGAAGAGACCCAGTACTTC. V gene TRBV6-5 combines with J gene TRBJ2-5; weak D call: TRBD1 (6 bases). The CDR3 sequence is 17 residues long. CDR1 and CDR2 from the germline V gene are MNHEY and SVGAGI. The germline V and J ends were trimmed by 0 bases and 3 bases, with 17 bases remaining between them.

This clonotype has just a few counts. The V gene is TRBV20-1, the J gene TRBJ2-7, with 7 nucleotides matching TRBD1. V was pared by 1 base and J by 5 bases, with 11 bases of the junction left unmatched. The CDR3 has 15 residues. Germline V gene lookup returns CDR1 DFQATT and CDR2 SNEGSKA (reference sequence). DNA for the CDR3: TGCAGTGCTAGAGCAGTTGCGGACAGGTCAAACGAGCAGTACTTC. This sequence encodes CSARAVADRSNEQYF.

This clonotype occurred many times. This sequence joins TRBV12-3 or TRBV12-4 and TRBJ1-2; D possibly corresponds to TRBD1 (5 bases). The germline V and J ends were trimmed by 2 bases and 8 bases, with 18 bases remaining between them. This CDR3 comprises 15 residues. CDR3 bases: TGTGCCAGCAGTTTATTTCCAGTCATCGGGGCGGGCTACACCTTC. Translation gives CASSLFPVIGAGYTF.

The chain links TRBV7-9 to TRBJ2-1; D unclear. Germline lookup yields CDR1 SEHNR and CDR2 FQNEAQ (reference sequence). V lost 2 bases and J 3 bases, leaving 17 bases between the germline ends. The CDR3 contains 17 residues. The CDR3 coding sequence is TGTGCCAGCAGCTTACGGTGGGAATCATTACTCTACAATGAGCAGTTCTTC. Translating it yields CASSLRWESLLYNEQFF.

The chain is built from TRBV12-3 or TRBV12-4 and TRBJ1-2, with D uncertain. The CDR3 contains 15 residues. Trimming removed 1 base from V and 5 bases from J, with 14 bases in between. CDR3 in amino acids: CASSLVAVKRYGYTF. CDR3 DNA sequence: TGTGCCAGCAGTTTAGTGGCGGTGAAGAGGTATGGCTACACCTTC.

This clonotype was recorded at least ten times. The chain employs TRBV6-5 and TRBJ2-4; D possibly matches TRBD1 or TRBD2 (6 bases each). The germline CDR1 and CDR2 sequences are MNHEY and SVGAGI. The V end was cut by 5 bases, the J end by 0 bases, with 14 bases between. The CDR3 is 16 residues long. CDR3 in DNA: TGTGCCAGCAGTCACAGGGACTGGGTAGCCAAAAACATTCAGTACTTC. It is translated as CASSHRDWVAKNIQYF.

The chain recombines TRBV11-2 with TRBJ2-7; 8 bases fit TRBD1. The length of the CDR3 is 18 residues. J gave up 3 bases and V 0 bases, and 13 bases lay outside the gene matches. Per germline, CDR1 SGHAT and CDR2 FQNNGV. The chain's CDR3 is CASSLDWLGQGAHYEQYF. The CDR3 bases are TGTGCCAGCAGCTTAGATTGGTTAGGACAGGGTGCGCACTACGAGCAGTACTTC.

This clonotype was seen many times. The J gene is TRBJ2-1, the V gene TRBV25-1; unclear D gene. V was cut by 3 bases and J by 7 bases, with 13 bases left in between. This CDR3 is built from 14 residues. The V gene's germline CDR1 is MGHDK and CDR2 SYGVNS. CDR3 in DNA: TGTGCCAGCAGTGATTTGGTAGCTTGGAATGAGCAGTTCTTC. Translation: CASSDLVAWNEQFF. The full variable domain, rest sourced from reference TRBV25-1 and TRBJ2-1, is EADIYQTPRYLVIGTGKKITLECSQTMGHDKMYWYQQDPGMELHLIHYSYGVNSTEKGDLSSESTVSRIRTEHFPLTLESARPSHTSQYLCASSDLVAWNEQFFGPGTRLTVL.

This clonotype came up many times. This chain connects TRBV29-1 to TRBJ1-1; no definite D call. Looked up from germline, CDR1 is SQVTM and CDR2 is ANQGSEA. V gave up 4 bases and J gave up 4 bases, with 16 bases separating them. The length of the CDR3 is 14 residues. As DNA, the CDR3 is TGCAGCGTTGTTTTGGGCACCCTGAGCACTGAAGCTTTCTTT. This codes for CSVVLGTLSTEAFF.

This clonotype was seen at least ten times. The V call is TRBV7-2, the J call TRBJ2-3; no firm D call. Deletions cut 1 base from V and 5 bases from J, with 13 bases between. Germline assignment: CDR1 SGHTA and CDR2 FQGNSA. CDR3 length equals 15 residues. CDR3 coding DNA: TGTGCCAGCAGCTTAGTTGCCCTACCCAGAGATACGCAGTATTTT. This encodes CASSLVALPRDTQYF. Full variable domain (missing parts from reference TRBV7-2 and TRBJ2-3): GAGVSQSPSNKVTEKGKDVELRCDPISGHTALYWYRQSLGQGLEFLIYFQGNSAPDKSGLPSDRFSAERTGGSVSTLTIQRTQQEDSAVYLCASSLVALPRDTQYFGPGTRLTVL.

V gene TRBV29-1 combines with J gene TRBJ2-5; D is unclear. The CDR3 has 11 amino acids. The ends were cut back, 4 bases at V and 5 bases at J, with 8 bases in the middle. Germline V gene data show CDR1 as SQVTM and CDR2 as ANQGSEA. The CDR3 bases are TGCAGCGTTGCGGGTAGGGAGACCCAGTACTTC. It is translated as CSVAGRETQYF.

This clonotype was seen ten or more times. The chain combines TRBV10-3 with TRBJ2-1, with TRBD2 identical over 14 bases. CDR3 length: 16 residues. Trimming cost V 4 bases and J 7 bases; bases outside gene matches: 6. Per germline, CDR1 ENHRY and CDR2 SYGVKD. The CDR3 region has the DNA TGTGCCATCAGTGCGTCGACTAGCGGGGGGGCGAATGAGCAGTTCTTC. Translating it yields CAISASTSGGANEQFF.